This entry features one T cell receptor beta chain sequence. The V gene lost 0 bases and the J gene lost 2 bases, with 10 bases spanning the gap. CDR3 length: 15 amino acids. Looked up from germline, CDR1 is LGHNA and CDR2 is YNFKEQ. These data belong to a study of blood T cell repertoires in COVID-19. Sequencing used immunoSEQ multiplex PCR; TCRdb keeps in-frame clones, though not all of them. Of a few hundred thousand clones listed, roughly 84% are singletons. J is TRBJ2-5 and V is TRBV4-2; D unclear. The sequencing sample was made of PBMCs or T cells enriched from blood (not recorded which). The clonotype originates from a man in his forties or fifties who had recovered from COVID-19. The CDR3 DNA sequence: TGTGCCAGCAGCCAAGATCTGGGCTTACAAGAGACCCAGTACTTC. It specifies CASSQDLGLQETQYF.